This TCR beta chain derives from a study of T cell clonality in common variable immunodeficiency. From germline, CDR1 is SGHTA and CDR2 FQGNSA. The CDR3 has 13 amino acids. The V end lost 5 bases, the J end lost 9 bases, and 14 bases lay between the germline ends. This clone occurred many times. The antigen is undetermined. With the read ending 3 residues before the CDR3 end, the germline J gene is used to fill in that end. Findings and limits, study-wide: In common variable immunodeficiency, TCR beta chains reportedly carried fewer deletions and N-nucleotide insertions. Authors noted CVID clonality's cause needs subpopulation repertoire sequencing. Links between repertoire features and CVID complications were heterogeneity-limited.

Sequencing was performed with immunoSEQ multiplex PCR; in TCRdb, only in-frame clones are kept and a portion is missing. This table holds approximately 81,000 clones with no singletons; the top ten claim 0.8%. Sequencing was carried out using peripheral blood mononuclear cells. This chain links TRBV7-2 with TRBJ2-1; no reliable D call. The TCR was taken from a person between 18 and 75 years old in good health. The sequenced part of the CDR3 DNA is TGTGCCAGCAGCCCCGTGGTAGCCAGTGAG. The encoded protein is CASSPVVASE. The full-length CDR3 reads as CASSPVVASEQFF.